Listed here is a single T cell receptor beta chain. This sample stems from a study of T cell changes during pregnancy in multiple sclerosis. Generated by immunoSEQ multiplex PCR, the TCRdb table keeps only in-frame clones and is missing some. Of 79,000 or so clones in the sample, 75% to 90% were seen once. V gave up 4 bases and J gave up 3 bases; unmatched junction bases: 15. CDR1 SGHTA and CDR2 FQGNSA come from the germline V gene. This CDR3 spans 19 amino acids. The chain employs TRBV7-2 and TRBJ1-5, with 10 bases lining up with TRBD1. Source: peripheral blood, taken before pregnancy. The sequence derives from a female donor with multiple sclerosis, enrolled in a pregnancy study. Here the CDR3 reads CASSSSPNRDRGLNQPQHF. The CDR3 DNA sequence: TGTGCCAGCAGCTCCTCGCCGAACCGGGACAGGGGCCTCAATCAGCCCCAGCATTTT.